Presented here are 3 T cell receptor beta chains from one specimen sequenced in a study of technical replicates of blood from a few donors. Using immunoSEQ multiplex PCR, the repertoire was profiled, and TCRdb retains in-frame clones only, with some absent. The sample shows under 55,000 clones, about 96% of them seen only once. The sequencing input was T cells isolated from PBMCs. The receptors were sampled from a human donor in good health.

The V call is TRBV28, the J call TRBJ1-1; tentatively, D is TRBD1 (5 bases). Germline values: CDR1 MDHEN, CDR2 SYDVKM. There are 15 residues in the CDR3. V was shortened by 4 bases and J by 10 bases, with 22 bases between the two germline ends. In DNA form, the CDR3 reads TGTGCCAGCAGTTCAACTCCGGACAATTTGGCGGTAGCTTTCTTT. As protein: CASSSTPDNLAVAFF.

The CDR3 sequence: CASSQDTYNEQFF. The CDR3 DNA follows: TGCGCCAGCAGCCAAGATACATACAATGAGCAGTTCTTC. The V call is TRBV4-3, the J call TRBJ2-1, with unresolved D. From germline, CDR1 is LGHNA and CDR2 YSLEER. Deletions cut 0 bases from V and 4 bases from J, with 4 bases between. The CDR3 contains 13 residues.

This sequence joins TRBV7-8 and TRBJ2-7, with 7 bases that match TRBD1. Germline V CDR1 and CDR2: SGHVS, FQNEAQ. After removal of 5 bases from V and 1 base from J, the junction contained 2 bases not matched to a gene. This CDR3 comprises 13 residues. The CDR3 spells CASSLRGSYEQYF. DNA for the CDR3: TGTGCCAGCAGCCTCAGGGGGTCCTACGAGCAGTACTTC.